The 19 T cell receptor beta chains listed next were all sequenced from one sample in a study of T-cell reconstitution after alpha-beta-depleted transplantation in children. Unique molecular identifiers tagged the TCRbeta library. TCRdb reanalysed the PCR reads using MiXCR and keeps one entry per CDR3 protein. The sample has approximately 210,000 distinct CDR3 sequences, roughly 14% seen once. The sample was PBMCs from the stem cell graft donor, taken from the stem cell graft. Every receptor here comes from a human donor who donated a stem cell graft to a child with acute lymphoblastic leukemia.

In this sample, this clonotype turned up many times. This chain joins TRBV19 and TRBJ2-3; D is unresolved. This CDR3 is 12 amino acids long. Germline CDR1 reads LNHDA; CDR2 reads SQIVND (reference sequence). V lost 1 base and J 5 bases, leaving 4 bases between the germline ends. The DNA of the CDR3 is TGTGCCAGTAGTATAGCCAGAGATACGCAGTATTTT. It encodes CASSIARDTQYF.

This clonotype appeared many times. The chain recombines TRBV5-6 with TRBJ1-2; tentatively, D is TRBD1 (5 bases). The CDR3 has 13 residues. Looked up from germline, CDR1 is SGHDT and CDR2 is YYEEEE. V was trimmed by 1 base and J by 8 bases, leaving 12 bases between them. CDR3 sequence: CASSLRQPRGYTF. CDR3 nucleotides: TGTGCCAGCAGCTTGAGACAGCCCCGGGGCTACACCTTC.

The rearrangement uses TRBV20-1 and TRBJ2-3; TRBD2 is a possible D gene (5 bases). Trimming cost V 5 bases and J 2 bases, with 11 bases left between them. CDR3 length: 13 amino acids. Germline loops: CDR1 DFQATT, CDR2 SNEGSKA (reference sequence). DNA of the CDR3: TGCAGTGCTTCCAGCGGATACACAGATACGCAGTATTTT. Protein: CSASSGYTDTQYF.

There are many counts of this clonotype. The chain joins TRBV20-1 to TRBJ2-1; either TRBD1 or TRBD2 may fit D (6 bases each). CDR3 length: 15 amino acids. From germline, CDR1 is DFQATT and CDR2 SNEGSKA (reference sequence). V was clipped by 5 bases and J by 5 bases, with 19 bases between them. CDR3 coding DNA: TGCAGTGCTCCCCAGGTATCGGGGGCACACAATGAGCAGTTCTTC. Translation: CSAPQVSGAHNEQFF.

This clonotype was counted between two and nine times. The V and J genes are TRBV20-1 and TRBJ2-1; TRBD2 aligns across 9 bases. The germline gives CDR1 DFQATT, CDR2 SNEGSKA (reference sequence). This CDR3 contains 16 residues. V dropped 0 bases and J dropped 0; count of bases not matched to a gene: 3. DNA for the CDR3: TGCAGTGCTAGAGAACTTAGCGGGAGCTCCTACAATGAGCAGTTCTTC. Its translation: CSARELSGSSYNEQFF.

This clonotype appeared many times. V usage is TRBV11-3 and J usage is TRBJ2-1; TRBD1 might be the D (5 bases). The V gene lost 0 bases and the J gene lost 6 bases, with 12 bases spanning the gap. Germline assignment: CDR1 SGHNT and CDR2 YENEEA. This CDR3 has 15 amino acids. CDR3 amino acids: CASSLDQGMTNEQFF. The CDR3 DNA is TGTGCCAGCAGCTTAGATCAGGGAATGACCAATGAGCAGTTCTTC.

This clonotype was recorded at least ten times. The genes are TRBV5-6 and TRBJ1-5; D perhaps matches TRBD1 (5 bases). The V and J ends lost 2 bases and 6 bases respectively, with 18 bases between them. There are 16 residues in the CDR3. Germline V gives CDR1 SGHDT, CDR2 YYEEEE. The CDR3 region has the DNA TGTGCCAGCAGCTTAAGGGGCCAGGGTGCTTTTCAGCCCCAGCATTTT. Its protein is CASSLRGQGAFQPQHF.

The chain employs TRBV10-3 and TRBJ1-1, with D unclear. The CDR3 has 13 residues. V was clipped by 11 bases and J by 3 bases, with 16 bases between them. Germline V gene sequence: CDR1 ENHRY, CDR2 SYGVKD. CDR3: CAAATSEDTEAFF. Written as DNA, the CDR3 is TGTGCCGCCGCCACCTCGGAGGACACTGAAGCTTTCTTT.

This clonotype was counted ten times or more. The V gene is TRBV24-1, the J gene TRBJ2-7, with a weak D call TRBD2 (5 bases). The CDR3 loop spans 17 amino acids. In germline, CDR1 is KGHDR, CDR2 SFDVKD. Trimming took 0 bases from V and 0 from J, leaving 14 bases between them. CDR3 coding DNA: TGTGCCACCAGTGATTTGCAGTGGGGTCGGGACTCCTACGAGCAGTACTTC. Residues: CATSDLQWGRDSYEQYF.

This clonotype was detected ten times or more. This rearrangement joins TRBV30 to TRBJ2-6, with D uncertain. Germline loops: CDR1 GTSNPN, CDR2 SVGIG (reference sequence). This CDR3 is built from 14 residues. Trimming removed 6 bases at V and 0 bases at J, with 9 bases between. The CDR3 loop is CACQGISGANVLTF. The CDR3 DNA follows: TGTGCCTGCCAAGGGATCTCTGGGGCCAACGTCCTGACTTTC.

The chain employs TRBV24-1 and TRBJ2-7, with TRBD1 as a possible D gene (7 bases). This CDR3 is 13 amino acids long. V was cut by 10 bases and J by 2 bases, with 14 bases left in between. Germline V gene data show CDR1 as KGHDR and CDR2 as SFDVKD. The CDR3 DNA reads TGTGCCACGTCGACTAGGGGGCCCTACGAGCAGTACTTC. Protein: CATSTRGPYEQYF.

In regard to this clonotype: One base away lies a much larger clone, so this may be a sequencing read error. J is TRBJ2-3 and V is TRBV6-1; D uncertain. From germline, CDR1 is MNHNS and CDR2 SASEGT. The V gene lost 6 bases and the J gene lost 2 bases, with 15 bases spanning the gap. This CDR3 comprises 15 residues. CDR3 sequence (DNA): TGTGCCAGCAGGAACCCCCGGAGCAACACAGATACGCAGTATTTT. Encoded protein: CASRNPRSNTDTQYF.

This clonotype was seen many times. The rearrangement joins TRBV7-9 to TRBJ2-1; TRBD2 matches at 8 bases. After removal of 3 bases from V and 4 bases from J, the junction contained 8 bases not matched to a gene. This CDR3 is 16 amino acids long. Germline V gene sequence: CDR1 SEHNR, CDR2 FQNEAQ (reference sequence). The CDR3 loop is CASSLTSRGVYNEQFF. CDR3 coding DNA: TGTGCCAGCAGCTTGACCTCGCGGGGGGTTTACAATGAGCAGTTCTTC.

The V gene is TRBV4-1, the J gene TRBJ2-7; TRBD1 might be the D (6 bases). V lost 3 bases to trimming and J lost 3 bases, with 15 bases between them. CDR1 and CDR2 from the germline V gene are MGHRA and YSYEKL. The CDR3 sequence is 15 residues long. The chain's CDR3 is CASSHFIRGIYEQYF. Written as DNA, the CDR3 is TGCGCCAGCAGCCACTTTATAAGGGGGATCTACGAGCAGTACTTC.

This clonotype has a count of ten or more. The gene calls are TRBV6-1 and TRBJ2-7; 9 nucleotides align to TRBD2. The CDR3 is 14 residues long. With V trimmed by 4 bases and J by 2 bases, 3 bases remained unmatched. Germline V CDR1 and CDR2: MNHNS, SASEGT. CDR3 loop: CASSAGLATYEQYF. DNA of the CDR3: TGTGCCAGCAGTGCGGGACTAGCTACCTACGAGCAGTACTTC.

This clonotype was observed many times. The J gene is TRBJ2-3, the V gene TRBV5-5; no reliable D call. The germline CDR1 and CDR2 sequences are SGHKS and YYEKEE (reference sequence). Deletions cut 7 bases from V and 4 bases from J, with 10 bases between. This CDR3 spans 12 amino acids. CDR3: CASYRVADTQYF. CDR3 nucleotides: TGTGCCAGCTACCGTGTCGCAGATACGCAGTATTTT.

This clonotype was detected many times. The chain couples TRBV29-1 to TRBJ1-1; 9 bases agree with TRBD1. Germline V lookup: CDR1 SQVTM, CDR2 ANQGSEA. V was clipped by 7 bases and J by 9 bases; unmatched bases: 12. This CDR3 is built from 13 residues. CDR3 residues: CSAPGQGFSKAFF. In nucleotides, the CDR3 is TGCAGCGCGCCGGGACAGGGTTTTAGTAAAGCTTTCTTT. Supplemented by reference TRBV29-1 and TRBJ1-1, the full variable domain reads SAVISQKPSRDICQRGTSLTIQCQVDSQVTMMFWYRQQPGQSLTLIATANQGSEATYESGFVIDKFPISRPNLTFSTLTVSNMSPEDSSIYLCSAPGQGFSKAFFGQGTRLTVV.

This clonotype was picked up many times. Here the CDR3 reads CASSLRGQGPFQETQYF. Here the CDR3 DNA reads TGTGCCAGCAGTTTAAGAGGACAGGGGCCGTTTCAAGAGACCCAGTACTTC. The chain recombines TRBV27 with TRBJ2-5; 9 bases fit TRBD1. CDR3 length: 17 residues. The germline gives CDR1 MNHEY, CDR2 SMNVEV (reference sequence). V lost 2 bases, J lost 2 bases, and 9 bases stayed unmatched.

This chain links TRBV5-1 with TRBJ2-5, with 9 bases identical to TRBD2. Germline V lookup: CDR1 SGHRS, CDR2 YFSETQ. V shed 1 base and J 5 bases; nucleotides not matched to a gene: 6. The CDR3 extends over 15 amino acids. Written as DNA, the CDR3 is TGCGCCAGCAGCTTGTTAGCGGGAGCCGATGAGACCCAGTACTTC. Protein: CASSLLAGADETQYF.